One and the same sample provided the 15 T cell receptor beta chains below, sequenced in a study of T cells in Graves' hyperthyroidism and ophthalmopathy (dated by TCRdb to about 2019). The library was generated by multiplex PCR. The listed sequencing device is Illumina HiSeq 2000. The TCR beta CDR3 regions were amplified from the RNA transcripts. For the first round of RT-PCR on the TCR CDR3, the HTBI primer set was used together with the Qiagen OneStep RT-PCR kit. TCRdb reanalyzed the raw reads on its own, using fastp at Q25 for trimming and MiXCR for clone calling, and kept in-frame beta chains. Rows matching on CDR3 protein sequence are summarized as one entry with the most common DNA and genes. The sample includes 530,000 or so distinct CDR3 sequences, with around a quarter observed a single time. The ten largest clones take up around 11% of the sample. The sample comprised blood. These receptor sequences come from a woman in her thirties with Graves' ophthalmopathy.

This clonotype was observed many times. The CDR3: CASSPLLRGNTEAFF. In nucleotides, the CDR3 is TGTGCCAGCAGCCCCCTTTTGCGCGGGAACACTGAAGCTTTCTTT. The rearrangement links TRBV12-3 or TRBV12-4 to TRBJ1-1; D is ambiguous. V was pared by 6 bases and J by 1 base, with 15 bases between. This CDR3 region has 15 residues.

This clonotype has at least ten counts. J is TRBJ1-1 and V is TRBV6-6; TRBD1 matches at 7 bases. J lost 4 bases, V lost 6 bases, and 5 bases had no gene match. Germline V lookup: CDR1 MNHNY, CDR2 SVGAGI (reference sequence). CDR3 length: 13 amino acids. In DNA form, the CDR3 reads TGTGCCAGCAGGACCTGGGACAGCACTGAAGCTTTCTTT. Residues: CASRTWDSTEAFF.

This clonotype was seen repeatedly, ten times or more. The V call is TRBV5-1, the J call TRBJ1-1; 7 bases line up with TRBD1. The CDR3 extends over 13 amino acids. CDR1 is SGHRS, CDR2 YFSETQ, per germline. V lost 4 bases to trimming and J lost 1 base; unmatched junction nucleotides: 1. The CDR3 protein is CASSTGENTEAFF. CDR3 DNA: TGCGCCAGCAGCACAGGGGAGAACACTGAAGCTTTCTTT. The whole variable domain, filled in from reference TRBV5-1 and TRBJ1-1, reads KAGVTQTPRYLIKTRGQQVTLSCSPISGHRSVSWYQQTPGQGLQFLFEYFSETQRNKGNFPGRFSGRQFSNSRSEMNVSTLELGDSALYLCASSTGENTEAFFGQGTRLTVV.

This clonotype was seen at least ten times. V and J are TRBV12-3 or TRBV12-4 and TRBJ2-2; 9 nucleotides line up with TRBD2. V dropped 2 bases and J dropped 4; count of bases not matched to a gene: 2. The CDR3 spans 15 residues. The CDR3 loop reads CASSLLAGSTGELFF. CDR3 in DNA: TGTGCCAGCAGTTTACTAGCGGGAAGCACCGGGGAGCTGTTTTTT.

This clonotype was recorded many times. In DNA form, the CDR3 reads TGTGCCAGCAGCCAAGCCAGGGATCTAGCGGGTCAAGAGACCCAGTACTTC. The encoded protein is CASSQARDLAGQETQYF. The J gene is TRBJ2-5, the V gene TRBV4-2; TRBD2 agrees at 8 bases. Germline V gene sequence: CDR1 LGHNA, CDR2 YNFKEQ. The CDR3 loop spans 17 amino acids. Trimming took 1 base from V and 2 from J; bases not matched to a gene: 9.

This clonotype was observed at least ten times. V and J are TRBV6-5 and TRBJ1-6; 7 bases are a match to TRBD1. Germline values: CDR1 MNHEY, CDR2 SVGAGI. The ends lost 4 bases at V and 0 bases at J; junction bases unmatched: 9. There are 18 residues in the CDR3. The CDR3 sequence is CASSFTTQGHSYNSPLHF. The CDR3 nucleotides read TGTGCCAGCAGTTTCACCACACAGGGGCACTCCTATAATTCACCCCTCCACTTT.

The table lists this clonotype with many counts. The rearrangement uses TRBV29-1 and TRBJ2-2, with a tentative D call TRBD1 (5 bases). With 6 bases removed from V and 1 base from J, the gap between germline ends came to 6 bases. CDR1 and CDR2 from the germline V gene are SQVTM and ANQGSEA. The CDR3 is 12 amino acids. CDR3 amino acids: CSVTENTGELFF. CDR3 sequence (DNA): TGCAGCGTGACAGAGAACACCGGGGAGCTGTTTTTT.

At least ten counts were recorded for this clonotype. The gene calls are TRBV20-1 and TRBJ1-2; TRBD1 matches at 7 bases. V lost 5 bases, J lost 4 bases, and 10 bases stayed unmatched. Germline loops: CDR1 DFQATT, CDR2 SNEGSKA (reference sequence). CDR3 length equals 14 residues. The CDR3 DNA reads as TGCAGTGCTGATAAAAGACAGGGCCCCTATGGCTACACCTTC. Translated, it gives CSADKRQGPYGYTF.

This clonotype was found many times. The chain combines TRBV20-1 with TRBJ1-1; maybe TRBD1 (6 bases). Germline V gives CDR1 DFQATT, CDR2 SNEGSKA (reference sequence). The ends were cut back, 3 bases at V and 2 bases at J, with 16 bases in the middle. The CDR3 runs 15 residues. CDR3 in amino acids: CSASEADRSNTEAFF. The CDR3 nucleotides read TGCAGTGCTAGTGAAGCGGACAGAAGTAACACTGAAGCTTTCTTT.

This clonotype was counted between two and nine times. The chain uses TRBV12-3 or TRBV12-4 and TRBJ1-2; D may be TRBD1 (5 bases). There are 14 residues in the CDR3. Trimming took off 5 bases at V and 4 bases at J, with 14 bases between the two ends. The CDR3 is CASSKGRTSYGYTF. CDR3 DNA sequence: TGTGCCAGCAGTAAGGGACGGACGTCCTATGGCTACACCTTC.

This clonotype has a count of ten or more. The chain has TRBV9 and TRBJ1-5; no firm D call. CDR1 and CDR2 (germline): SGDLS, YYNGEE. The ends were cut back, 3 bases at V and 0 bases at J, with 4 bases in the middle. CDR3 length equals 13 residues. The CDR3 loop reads CASSADSNQPQHF. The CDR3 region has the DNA TGTGCCAGCAGCGCGGATAGCAATCAGCCCCAGCATTTT.

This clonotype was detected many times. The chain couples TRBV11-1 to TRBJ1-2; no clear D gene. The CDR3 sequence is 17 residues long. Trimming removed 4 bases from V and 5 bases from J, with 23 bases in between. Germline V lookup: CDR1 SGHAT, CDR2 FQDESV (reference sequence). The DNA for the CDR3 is TGTGCCAGCAGCTCGCGGGGTGAAGACCACCTCTCTTATGGCTACACCTTC. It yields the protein CASSSRGEDHLSYGYTF.

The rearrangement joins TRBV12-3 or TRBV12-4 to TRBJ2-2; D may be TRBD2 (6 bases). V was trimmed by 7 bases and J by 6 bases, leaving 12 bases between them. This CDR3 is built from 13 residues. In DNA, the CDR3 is TGTGCCAGCACTCTAACGGGGGCCGGGGAGCTGTTTTTT. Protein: CASTLTGAGELFF.

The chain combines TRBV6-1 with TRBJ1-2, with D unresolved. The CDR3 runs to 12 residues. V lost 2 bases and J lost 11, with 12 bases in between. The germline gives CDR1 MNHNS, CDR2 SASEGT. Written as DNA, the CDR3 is TGTGCCAGCAGTGAAAACGTCGGGATTTACACCTTC. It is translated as CASSENVGIYTF.

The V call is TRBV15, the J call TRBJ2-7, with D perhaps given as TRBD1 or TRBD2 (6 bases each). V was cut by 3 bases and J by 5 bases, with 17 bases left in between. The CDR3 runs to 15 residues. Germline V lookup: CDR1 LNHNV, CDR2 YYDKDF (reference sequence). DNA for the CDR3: TGTGCCACCAGCAGGAGGAGAGGGGGAGGTAACGAGCAGTACTTC. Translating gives CATSRRRGGGNEQYF.